The sequence of this T cell receptor (beta chain) was determined in a study of T-cell reconstitution after alpha-beta-depleted transplantation in children. The CDR3 consists of 13 residues. The germline V and J ends were trimmed by 10 bases and 3 bases, with 16 bases remaining between them. Germline CDR1 is ENHRY and CDR2 is SYGVKD. Construction of the TCRbeta library involved unique molecular identifiers. TCRdb re-analysed the PCR reads in MiXCR, keeping a single row per CDR3 protein. The sample lists under 450,000 distinct CDR3 sequences; 16% were seen once. The sample in question was PBMCs, mostly from graft donor cells, obtained 360 days after TCRalphabeta/CD19-depleted stem cell transplant. The clonotype was recovered from a boy under two years old who had a stem cell transplant for Wiskott-Aldrich syndrome, so the T cells may come from the graft donor. The chain uses TRBV10-3 and TRBJ2-7; tentative D call: TRBD1 (6 bases). CDR3 nucleotides: TGTGCCACTAGTAGACAGGTCGACTACGAGCAGTACTTC. As protein: CATSRQVDYEQYF.